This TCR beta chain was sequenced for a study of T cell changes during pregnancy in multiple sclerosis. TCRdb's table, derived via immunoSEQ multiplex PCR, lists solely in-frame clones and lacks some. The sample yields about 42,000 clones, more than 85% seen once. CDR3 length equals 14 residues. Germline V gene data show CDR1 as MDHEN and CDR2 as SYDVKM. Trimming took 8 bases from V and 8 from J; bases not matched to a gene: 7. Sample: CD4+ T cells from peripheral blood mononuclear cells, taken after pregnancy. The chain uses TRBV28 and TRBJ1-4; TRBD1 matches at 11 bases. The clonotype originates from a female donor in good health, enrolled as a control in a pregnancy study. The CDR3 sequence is CASGAGTGGEKLFF. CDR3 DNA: TGTGCCAGCGGGGCCGGGACAGGGGGAGAAAAACTGTTTTTT.